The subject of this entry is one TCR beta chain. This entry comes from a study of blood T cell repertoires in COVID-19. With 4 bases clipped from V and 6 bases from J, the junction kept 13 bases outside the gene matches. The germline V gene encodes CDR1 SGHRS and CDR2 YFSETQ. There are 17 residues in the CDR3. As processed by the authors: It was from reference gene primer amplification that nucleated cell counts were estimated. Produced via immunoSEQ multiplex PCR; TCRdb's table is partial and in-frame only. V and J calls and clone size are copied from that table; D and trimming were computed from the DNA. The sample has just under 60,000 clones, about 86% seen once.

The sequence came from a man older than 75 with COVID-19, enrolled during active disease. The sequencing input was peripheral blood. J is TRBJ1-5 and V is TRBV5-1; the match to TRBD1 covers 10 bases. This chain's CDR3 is CASSPTAGTGVSQPQHF. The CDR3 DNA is TGCGCCAGCAGCCCCACCGCCGGGACAGGGGTGAGTCAGCCCCAGCATTTT.